This T cell receptor (beta chain) was recovered during a study of T cells in Graves' hyperthyroidism and ophthalmopathy. General study results and limits: Among thyroid clonotypes expanded above 0.001, most also appeared in blood. A 13 V-J model separated ophthalmopathy from stable hyperthyroidism.

This clonotype was observed at least ten times. Its antigen is not known. Those patients with uncontrolled infection, other autoimmune disease, pregnancy or lactation were excluded. Diagnostic decisions used clinical symptoms, serum thyroxine and TRAb, thyroid ultrasound and orbital computed tomography. Amplification targeted TCR beta CDR3 regions from RNA transcripts. The HTBI primer set drove a first-round RT-PCR of the TCR CDR3. TCRdb reanalysed the multiplex PCR reads using MiXCR and keeps one entry per CDR3 protein. Of a few hundred thousand distinct CDR3 sequences detected, just over 45% appear once; the ten largest clones hold 15% to 20%. Sequenced material: peripheral blood or thyroid tissue (not recorded which). This clonotype was obtained from an adult woman with Graves' disease, either hyperthyroidism or ophthalmopathy (not recorded which).

The chain's CDR3 is CASIRGGSPYGYTF. The CDR3, as DNA: TGTGCCAGCATTCGAGGTGGCAGCCCCTATGGCTACACCTTC. The chain has TRBV6-1 and TRBJ1-2, with no clear D. Trimming stripped 7 bases from V and 4 bases from J, with 16 bases between. The CDR3 has 14 amino acids. Per the germline V gene, CDR1 is MNHNS and CDR2 is SASEGT.